These 32 T cell receptor beta chains were sequenced from one sample in a study of cytomegalovirus exposure and HLA in healthy donors. Data came from immunoSEQ multiplex PCR; TCRdb stores just in-frame clones and leaves some out. The sample yields around 50,000 clones, more than 85% seen once. The sequencing input was PBMCs. The source of these receptors is a woman aged 18-29 years in good health and CMV-seronegative.

Written as DNA, the CDR3 is TGTGCCTGGAAGGCGGATATCAACACAGATACGCAGTATTTT. It is translated as CAWKADINTDTQYF. The chain joins TRBV30 to TRBJ2-3; D call uncertain. Between the trimmed V and J ends, which lost 4 bases and 2 bases, there was a span of 13 bases. The CDR3 has 14 residues. Germline loops: CDR1 GTSNPN, CDR2 SVGIG (reference sequence).

The chain has TRBV10-3 and TRBJ1-1, with D uncertain. V was trimmed by 7 bases and J by 4 bases, leaving 13 bases between them. Germline V gene data show CDR1 as ENHRY and CDR2 as SYGVKD. The CDR3 is 13 residues long. The CDR3 region has the DNA TGTGCCATCACCCGTGAGAGAAGCACTGAAGCTTTCTTT. Residues: CAITRERSTEAFF.

CDR3 region: CATSRDQRVGELFF. The DNA for the CDR3 is TGTGCCACCAGCAGAGATCAGAGGGTCGGGGAGCTGTTTTTT. The rearrangement joins TRBV15 to TRBJ2-2; the D gene is possibly TRBD2 (5 bases). Trimming cost V 0 bases and J 7 bases, with 9 bases left between them. This CDR3 has 14 residues. Germline V lookup: CDR1 LNHNV, CDR2 YYDKDF (reference sequence).

The chain joins TRBV5-4 to TRBJ1-5, with unresolved D. V was shortened by 4 bases and J by 0 bases, with 11 bases between the two germline ends. The length of the CDR3 is 15 residues. Germline V gives CDR1 SGHNT, CDR2 YYREEE (reference sequence). Written as DNA, the CDR3 is TGTGCCAGCAGCCGAGACGGGAATAGCAATCAGCCCCAGCATTTT. It specifies CASSRDGNSNQPQHF.

The V call is TRBV6-1, the J call TRBJ2-7; D is undetermined. The CDR3 is 14 amino acids. In germline, CDR1 is MNHNS, CDR2 SASEGT. Between the trimmed V and J ends, which lost 4 bases and 0 bases, there was a span of 10 bases. In nucleotides, the CDR3 is TGTGCCAGCAGTGTGGGTCAGGTCTCCTACGAGCAGTACGTC. This translates into CASSVGQVSYEQYV.

J is TRBJ1-2 and V is TRBV5-1; no firm D call. V was clipped by 0 bases and J by 1 base, with 7 bases between them. The CDR3 is 14 amino acids. The germline gives CDR1 SGHRS, CDR2 YFSETQ. The CDR3 here is CASSLGQVNYGYTF. Here the CDR3 DNA reads TGCGCCAGCAGCTTGGGTCAGGTTAACTATGGCTACACCTTC.

This clone was counted once. This chain uses TRBV12-5 with TRBJ2-2; 10 nucleotides agree with TRBD1. The CDR3 covers 14 residues. J was trimmed by 6 bases and V by 6 bases; bases with no gene match: 4. Germline lookup yields CDR1 LGHNT and CDR2 FRNRAP. CDR3 DNA sequence: TGTGCTAGTGGCCCGGGACAGGGGTCCGGGGAGCTGTTTTTT. This translates into CASGPGQGSGELFF.

The chain carries TRBV2 and TRBJ2-4, with D uncertain. The CDR3 loop spans 15 amino acids. V gave up 4 bases and J gave up 0 bases, with 10 bases separating them. Germline values: CDR1 SNHLY, CDR2 FYNNEI. CDR3 sequence: CASSARRVAKNIQYF. CDR3 DNA sequence: TGTGCCAGCAGTGCCAGACGGGTAGCCAAAAACATTCAGTACTTC.

This sequence joins TRBV9 and TRBJ2-1; the match to TRBD2 covers 8 bases. The germline CDR1 and CDR2 sequences are SGDLS and YYNGEE. The V gene end was trimmed by 1 base and the J gene end by 6 bases; junction bases not matched to a gene: 12. This CDR3 comprises 17 residues. Written as DNA, the CDR3 is TGTGCCAGCAGCGTAAGGTCCCGGCCAGCGGGGGTCAATGAGCAGTTCTTC. Protein sequence: CASSVRSRPAGVNEQFF.

The CDR3 region has the DNA TGTGCCAGCAGTGAATTGAGGCTAGCGGGGCGAAGCACCGGGGAGCTGTTTTTT. Its translation: CASSELRLAGRSTGELFF. The genes are TRBV6-1 and TRBJ2-2, with 9 bases that match TRBD2. CDR3 length equals 18 residues. Germline V lookup: CDR1 MNHNS, CDR2 SASEGT. The junction had 11 bases not matched to a gene; V was cut back by 2 bases and J by 4 bases.

CDR3 bases: TGTGCCAGCAGCTTAAATGACAGGTCACCCCTCCACTTT. Residues: CASSLNDRSPLHF. J is TRBJ1-6 and V is TRBV7-7; perhaps TRBD1 as D (6 bases). Germline-derived CDR1 and CDR2 are SSHAT and FNYEAQ (reference sequence). The germline V and J ends were trimmed by 2 bases and 10 bases, with 9 bases remaining between them. There are 13 residues in the CDR3.

The CDR3 is CASSPSYRSSGNTIYF. The CDR3 region has the DNA TGTGCCAGCTCACCGAGCTACAGGAGCTCTGGAAACACCATATATTTT. The V call is TRBV18, the J call TRBJ1-3; TRBD1 is a possible D gene (5 bases). CDR3 size: 16 residues. CDR1 is KGHSH and CDR2 is LQKENI in the germline V gene. Trimming removed 3 bases from V and 0 bases from J, with 12 bases in between.

The chain links TRBV6-1 to TRBJ1-4; D ambiguous. V shed 4 bases and J shed 7 bases, with 19 bases lying between them. From germline, CDR1 is MNHNS and CDR2 SASEGT. This CDR3 is 16 amino acids long. This chain's CDR3 is CASSAQTGVHGEKLFF. In DNA form, the CDR3 reads TGTGCCAGCAGTGCTCAAACGGGTGTTCACGGTGAAAAACTGTTTTTT.

This clone was seen once. The chain links TRBV6-1 to TRBJ2-7, with TRBD1 identical over 10 bases. The CDR3 extends over 14 amino acids. V gave up 7 bases and J gave up 3 bases; unmatched junction bases: 6. The germline V gene encodes CDR1 MNHNS and CDR2 SASEGT. The CDR3 DNA reads TGTGCCAGCACCCCCGGACAGGGGGACTACGAGCAGTACTTC. It yields the protein CASTPGQGDYEQYF.

The chain couples TRBV7-2 to TRBJ1-3; D not resolved. This CDR3 region has 16 residues. V was cut by 4 bases and J by 2 bases, with 15 bases left in between. Germline CDR1 is SGHTA and CDR2 is FQGNSA. The CDR3 is CASSWPSLRAGNTIYF. The CDR3 coding sequence is TGTGCCAGCAGCTGGCCCTCCCTGAGGGCTGGAAACACCATATATTTT.

V usage is TRBV7-6 and J usage is TRBJ2-3; TRBD2 agrees at 8 bases. This CDR3 is 17 amino acids long. The V gene's germline CDR1 is SGHVS and CDR2 FNYEAQ. Trimming cost V 5 bases and J 4 bases; bases outside gene matches: 14. CDR3: CASSPSGSGSKADTQYF. DNA of the CDR3: TGTGCCAGCAGCCCCAGCGGGAGTGGTAGTAAAGCAGATACGCAGTATTTT.

V is TRBV9 and J is TRBJ2-6; D might be TRBD1 (7 bases). Germline V gene data show CDR1 as SGDLS and CDR2 as YYNGEE. V lost 2 bases and J 2 bases, leaving 11 bases between the germline ends. The CDR3 has 16 residues. The CDR3 is CASSVSGGTGANVLTF. CDR3 nucleotide sequence: TGTGCCAGCAGCGTTTCAGGGGGGACTGGGGCCAACGTCCTGACTTTC.

This chain joins TRBV11-2 and TRBJ2-5; tentative D call: TRBD2 (6 bases). CDR3 length: 15 amino acids. The V and J ends lost 6 bases and 2 bases respectively, with 16 bases between them. Looked up from germline, CDR1 is SGHAT and CDR2 is FQNNGV. The CDR3 DNA reads TGTGCCAGCAGTCTAGGGGCGGGAAAACAAGAGACCCAGTACTTC. Translating it yields CASSLGAGKQETQYF. The whole variable domain, remainder taken from reference TRBV11-2 and TRBJ2-5, is EAGVAQSPRYKIIEKRQSVAFWCNPISGHATLYWYQQILGQGPKLLIQFQNNGVVDDSQLPKDRFSAERLKGVDSTLKIQPAKLEDSAVYLCASSLGAGKQETQYFGPGTRLLVL.

The chain is built from TRBV19 and TRBJ1-4; TRBD1 aligns across 7 bases. This CDR3 region has 16 residues. V lost 3 bases to trimming and J lost 0 bases; unmatched junction nucleotides: 4. From germline, CDR1 is LNHDA and CDR2 SQIVND (reference sequence). The CDR3 sequence is CASSIDREATNEKLFF. CDR3 DNA: TGTGCCAGTAGTATCGACAGGGAAGCAACTAATGAAAAACTGTTTTTT.

J is TRBJ2-1 and V is TRBV7-6; the match to TRBD2 covers 9 bases. The CDR3 length is 21 residues. Germline loops: CDR1 SGHVS, CDR2 FNYEAQ. The J segment lost 4 bases and the V segment lost 2 bases, leaving 21 bases of the junction unmatched. The CDR3 DNA is TGTGCCAGCAGCTTACCGATAGGCCCCGCAACGGGCGGGAGGGAGTACAATGAGCAGTTCTTC. Translating it yields CASSLPIGPATGGREYNEQFF.

This rearrangement joins TRBV9 to TRBJ2-7, with 8 bases aligning to TRBD2. Trimming cost V 0 bases and J 5 bases; bases outside gene matches: 4. The CDR3 contains 14 residues. Germline values: CDR1 SGDLS, CDR2 YYNGEE. The CDR3 region has the DNA TGTGCCAGCAGCGTAGCAATTAGCGGGAACGAGCAGTACTTC. Its translation: CASSVAISGNEQYF.

The V call is TRBV6-5, the J call TRBJ1-5; D is undetermined. CDR3 size: 13 residues. Germline loops: CDR1 MNHEY, CDR2 SVGAGI. V shed 6 bases and J shed 1 base, with 7 bases lying between them. CDR3 sequence reads: CASRSLSNQPQHF. In DNA, the CDR3 is TGTGCCAGCAGGTCATTGAGCAATCAGCCCCAGCATTTT.

This chain connects TRBV5-1 to TRBJ2-3; TRBD1 matches at 7 bases. Trimming at V came to 9 bases and at J to 2 bases, leaving 12 bases not matched to a gene. CDR3 size: 15 residues. CDR1 and CDR2 (germline): SGHRS, YFSETQ. The CDR3 protein is CATRKQGQNTDTQYF. In DNA form, the CDR3 reads TGCGCCACCAGGAAACAGGGGCAAAACACAGATACGCAGTATTTT.

The chain has TRBV7-8 and TRBJ2-5; 12 nucleotides agree with TRBD2. From germline, CDR1 is SGHVS and CDR2 FQNEAQ. The length of the CDR3 is 20 residues. V trimming: 4 bases; J trimming: 2 bases; junction bases outside the gene matches: 17. CDR3 in amino acids: CASSSPVRASGGGRQETQYF. DNA for the CDR3: TGTGCCAGCAGCTCGCCGGTTAGGGCTAGCGGGGGGGGAAGACAAGAGACCCAGTACTTC.

CDR3 sequence (DNA): TGTGCCAGCAGATACAGGGGGGGCTTCTATGGCTACACCTTC. It codes for CASRYRGGFYGYTF. The chain carries TRBV28 and TRBJ1-2, with 8 bases lining up with TRBD1. Germline V gene data show CDR1 as MDHEN and CDR2 as SYDVKM. J lost 4 bases, V lost 6 bases, and 7 bases had no gene match. CDR3 length: 14 residues.

The J gene is TRBJ2-5, the V gene TRBV29-1; perhaps TRBD2 as D (5 bases). Germline V CDR1 and CDR2: SQVTM, ANQGSEA. V lost 2 bases, J lost 0 bases, and 10 bases lay in between. CDR3 length equals 14 residues. This chain's CDR3 is CSVEMREYQETQYF. Written as DNA, the CDR3 is TGCAGCGTTGAAATGAGGGAGTACCAAGAGACCCAGTACTTC. Complete variable domain (other parts from reference TRBV29-1 and TRBJ2-5): SAVISQKPSRDICQRGTSLTIQCQVDSQVTMMFWYRQQPGQSLTLIATANQGSEATYESGFVIDKFPISRPNLTFSTLTVSNMSPEDSSIYLCSVEMREYQETQYFGPGTRLLVL.

The chain carries TRBV11-3 and TRBJ2-1, with 8 bases matching TRBD2. This CDR3 has 15 amino acids. Trimming removed 3 bases from V and 6 bases from J; junction bases left unmatched: 7. From germline, CDR1 is SGHNT and CDR2 YENEEA. For the CDR3, the DNA is TGTGCCAGCAGCTTGTCGGGGGGGCGGTTCAATGAGCAGTTCTTC. Amino acid sequence: CASSLSGGRFNEQFF.

The rearrangement uses TRBV7-9 and TRBJ2-1, with 9 bases aligning to TRBD1. Unmatched junction bases numbered 3, after V lost 3 bases and J lost 6 bases. The CDR3 extends over 14 amino acids. Germline CDR1 SEHNR, CDR2 FQNEAQ (reference sequence). The chain's CDR3 is CASSFGTGINEQFF. CDR3 nucleotide sequence: TGTGCCAGCAGCTTCGGGACAGGGATCAATGAGCAGTTCTTC.

V and J are TRBV10-3 and TRBJ2-7, with 9 bases fitting TRBD2. Looked up from germline, CDR1 is ENHRY and CDR2 is SYGVKD. V trimming: 0 bases; J trimming: 7 bases; junction bases outside the gene matches: 7. This CDR3 contains 15 residues. The CDR3 nucleotides are TGTGCCATCAGTGAGTCTCAACTAGCGGGCCATGAGCAGTACTTC. It translates to CAISESQLAGHEQYF.

The V call is TRBV18, the J call TRBJ1-5; D gene uncertain. V gave up 4 bases and J gave up 5 bases, with 9 bases separating them. Germline CDR1 reads KGHSH; CDR2 reads LQKENI. The CDR3 has 13 residues. The CDR3 is CASSQDSDQPQHF. CDR3 sequence (DNA): TGTGCCAGCTCACAAGACTCCGATCAGCCCCAGCATTTT.

CDR3 in amino acids: CASSRQGGSYNEQFF. CDR3 nucleotides: TGTGCCAGCAGCCGGCAAGGGGGCTCCTACAATGAGCAGTTCTTC. The chain combines TRBV5-4 with TRBJ2-1, with a possible D match to TRBD1 (6 bases). Per germline, CDR1 SGHNT and CDR2 YYREEE (reference sequence). This CDR3 is 15 amino acids long. Trimming pared 4 bases from V and 0 bases from J, leaving 11 bases between.

The chain carries TRBV30 and TRBJ2-7, with 10 bases aligning to TRBD1. Per the germline V gene, CDR1 is GTSNPN and CDR2 is SVGIG (reference sequence). V shed 6 bases and J 4 bases; nucleotides not matched to a gene: 12. The CDR3 has 15 amino acids. This chain's CDR3 is CACIPGQGLLYEQYV. The CDR3 nucleotides read TGTGCCTGCATCCCGGGACAGGGGTTACTATACGAGCAGTACGTC.